This record covers a single T cell receptor (beta chain). V dropped 1 base and J dropped 3; count of bases not matched to a gene: 8. This CDR3 spans 17 amino acids. Germline CDR1 and CDR2: MGHRA and YSYEKL. This sample stems from a study of CD8 T cells in Susac syndrome. An amount of RNA that ranged from about 0.45 to 1 ug was reverse transcribed with random hexamers. Using its own MiXCR run on the immunoSEQ multiplex PCR reads, TCRdb lists one record per CDR3 protein. The sample shows fewer than 350,000 distinct CDR3 sequences, approximately 90% of them seen only once. This clonotype originated in a human donor with multiple sclerosis. The specimen sequenced was CD4+ T cells from PBMCs. The chain has TRBV4-1 and TRBJ2-7, with 11 nucleotides matching TRBD1. The CDR3 here is CASSQALGQGALYEQYF. The CDR3 nucleotides read TGCGCCAGCAGCCAAGCTCTTGGACAGGGGGCTCTCTACGAGCAGTACTTC.